The present TCR beta chain was sequenced within a study of blood T cell repertoires in COVID-19. Study as a whole: PBMCs, B-cell-depleted T cells, or T cells were the source of the cDNA or gDNA that made up the material.

V shed 1 base and J 2 bases; nucleotides not matched to a gene: 5. Germline-derived CDR1 and CDR2 are SGHRS and YFSETQ. The CDR3 has 16 amino acids. The method was immunoSEQ multiplex PCR; TCRdb's version includes in-frame clones alone and lacks a portion of them. The repertoire holds about 280,000 clones, with around 84% as singletons. This clonotype was sampled from a middle-aged man who had been exposed to COVID-19. Sample: PBMCs or T cells enriched from blood (not recorded which). This chain uses TRBV5-1 with TRBJ2-1; 8 nucleotides align to TRBD2. DNA of the CDR3: TGCGCCAGCAGCTTGAGGGTAGCGGGAACCTACAATGAGCAGTTCTTC. Protein: CASSLRVAGTYNEQFF.